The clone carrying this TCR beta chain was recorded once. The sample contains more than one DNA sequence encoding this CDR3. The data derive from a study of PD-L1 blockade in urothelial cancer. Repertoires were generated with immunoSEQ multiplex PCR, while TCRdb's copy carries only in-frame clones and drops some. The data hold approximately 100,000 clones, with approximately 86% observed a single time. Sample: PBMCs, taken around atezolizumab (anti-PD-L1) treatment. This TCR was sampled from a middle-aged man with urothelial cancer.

The CDR3 is CASSPSSGSYNEQFF. The CDR3 nucleotides are TGTGCCAGCTCACCATCGTCAGGATCCTACAATGAGCAGTTCTTC. The gene calls are TRBV18 and TRBJ2-1; D ambiguous. The CDR3 contains 15 residues. Trimming took 2 bases from V and 1 from J, leaving 9 bases between them. Germline lookup yields CDR1 KGHSH and CDR2 LQKENI.